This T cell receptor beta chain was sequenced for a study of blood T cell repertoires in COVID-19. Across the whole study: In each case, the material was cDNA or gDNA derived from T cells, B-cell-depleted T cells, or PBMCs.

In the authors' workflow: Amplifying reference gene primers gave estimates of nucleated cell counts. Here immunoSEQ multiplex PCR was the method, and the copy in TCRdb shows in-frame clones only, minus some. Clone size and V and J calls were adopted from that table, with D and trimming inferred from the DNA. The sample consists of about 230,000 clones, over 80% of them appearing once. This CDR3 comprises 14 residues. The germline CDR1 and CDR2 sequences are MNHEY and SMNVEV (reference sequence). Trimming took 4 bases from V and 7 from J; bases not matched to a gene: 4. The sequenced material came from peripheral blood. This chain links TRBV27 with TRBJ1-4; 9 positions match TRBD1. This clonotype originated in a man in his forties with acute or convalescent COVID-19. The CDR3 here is CASSSDRGFEKLFF. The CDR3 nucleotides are TGTGCCAGCAGTTCTGACAGGGGGTTTGAAAAACTGTTTTTT.